This TCR beta chain was found in a study of technical replicates of blood from a few donors. Only in-frame clones appear in the TCRdb table, and some are missing; sequencing was by immunoSEQ multiplex PCR. The sample shows about 100,000 clones, approximately 94% of them seen only once. The germline V gene has CDR1 MNHEY and CDR2 SMNVEV (reference sequence). This CDR3 spans 13 amino acids. The germline V and J ends were trimmed by 10 bases and 5 bases, with 16 bases remaining between them. This rearrangement joins TRBV27 to TRBJ2-3, with D tentatively TRBD2 (5 bases). Sequences were obtained from T cells isolated from PBMCs. The sequence was obtained from a human donor in good health. This CDR3 reads CATRPRAKDTQYF. CDR3 sequence (DNA): TGTGCCACCCGCCCGCGGGCTAAAGATACGCAGTATTTT.